This TCR beta chain was documented in a study of blood T cell repertoires in COVID-19 (dated by TCRdb to 2020 to 2022). With respect to the entire study: Collaborator samples came from the United States, Italy and Spain and covered acute and convalescent phases of COVID-19. The dataset comprised deeply sampled blood TCRbeta repertoires from subjects exposed to, actively infected with, or recovered from COVID-19. The repertoires were released in a freely available public database meant as a resource for research on the immune response to SARS-CoV-2. A de-identified subject ID, COVID-19 status, age in years and sex were almost always included in the sample metadata. The material from the prospective study consisted of cDNA or gDNA derived from T cells, B-cell-depleted T cells, or PBMCs. Samples came from the ongoing ImmuneRACE study (first 160 participants) plus 1,254 subjects from 6 global collaborators. HLA class I and class II types, where available, came from metadata supplied by the sample provider rather than from assay-based typing. Findings and caveats that apply to the study as a whole: How much clinical and demographic metadata was included differed by source and by participant, and the metadata was provided uncurated.

As to this clone: The antigen it binds to is not known. The CDR3 does not close with the conserved phenylalanine or tryptophan, likely indicating a read error. Because the CDR3's place on the DNA is in doubt, the DNA is left out and the CDR3 is given as listed by TCRdb.

The length of the CDR3 is 12 amino acids, counting both ends. Reading the germline V gene gives CDR1 SNHLY and CDR2 FYNNEI. The collaborating institutions used their own protocols to collect whole blood in K2EDTA tubes. For TCRbeta analysis, collaborators shipped samples as frozen whole blood, isolated PBMCs, or DNA extracted from either of those sample types. TCRbeta CDR3 regions were amplified from genomic DNA using the immunoSEQ Assay, a bias-controlled multiplex PCR. From the authors' description of their analysis: The number of nucleated cells in each sample was estimated by amplification of reference gene primers within the assay. To quantify the absolute abundance of each unique TCRbeta CDR3 rearrangement, sequence reads were collapsed and filtered. For each sample, productive Simpson clonality was calculated as the square root of Simpson's diversity index over productive rearrangements. Sourced from immuneACCESS, this table was stored by TCRdb with only in-frame sequences that have V and J called. A share of the clones is absent; for the studies checked, an unresolved V gene accounts for under half, and the remainder has no known explanation. That table gives V, J and clone size, and the DNA gave D and trimming. The sample table lists 100,000 to 150,000 clones, about 80% of them with a count of one. The top ten constitute under 4.5% of the sample.

Recombination connected TRBV2 to TRBJ1-2; the listed D gene, TRBD1, was not tested against the DNA. The source material was peripheral blood. This receptor was taken from a woman aged 45-59 years with acute or convalescent COVID-19. The CDR3 reads as follows: CASRESGRPVFL.